The 10 T cell receptor beta chains below all came from one sample that was sequenced in a study of control samples from healthy donors and cancer patients. TCRdb's table, derived via immunoSEQ multiplex PCR, lists solely in-frame clones and lacks some. This table has approximately 230,000 clones, over 75% appearing once. The material sequenced was PBMCs. Receptors were obtained from a woman aged 60-70 years with lung cancer.

The genes are TRBV10-3 and TRBJ2-3; no reliable D call. CDR3 length equals 14 residues. Germline CDR1 is ENHRY and CDR2 is SYGVKD. V was shortened by 3 bases and J by 1 base, with 8 bases between the two germline ends. CDR3 in amino acids: CAISEHAGTDTQYF. The CDR3 coding sequence is TGTGCCATCAGTGAACACGCCGGCACAGATACGCAGTATTTT.

This clone was seen a handful of times. The chain links TRBV30 to TRBJ2-7, with 8 bases aligning to TRBD2. In germline, CDR1 is GTSNPN, CDR2 SVGIG (reference sequence). This CDR3 has 12 residues. The V gene end was trimmed by 3 bases and the J gene end by 13 bases; junction bases not matched to a gene: 11. CDR3 region: CAWSTGGRPPYF. As DNA, the CDR3 is TGTGCCTGGAGCACGGGAGGGAGACCCCCCTACTTC.

The V and J genes are TRBV14 and TRBJ1-1; D might be TRBD1 (5 bases). This CDR3 has 15 amino acids. Germline CDR1 reads SGHDN; CDR2 reads FVKESK. The V end was cut by 4 bases, the J end by 3 bases, with 15 bases between. CDR3 nucleotide sequence: TGTGCCAGCAGCCCCCCGGGCTGGGGGGACACTGAAGCTTTCTTT. Translated, it gives CASSPPGWGDTEAFF.

Details on this clone: At the DNA level, this CDR3 is encoded by other sequences in the same sample as well. V gene TRBV6-5 combines with J gene TRBJ2-3, with D hard to call. Germline V CDR1 and CDR2: MNHEY, SVGAGI. The length of the CDR3 is 13 residues. Trimming pared 0 bases from V and 4 bases from J, leaving 5 bases between. CDR3 sequence: CASSYSRADTQYF. The CDR3 DNA is TGTGCCAGCAGTTACTCTAGGGCAGATACGCAGTATTTT.

This clone appeared a single time. This rearrangement joins TRBV5-1 to TRBJ2-1; 13 bases are a match to TRBD2. This CDR3 has 17 amino acids. Unmatched junction bases numbered 3, after V lost 0 bases and J lost 3 bases. The germline V gene has CDR1 SGHRS and CDR2 YFSETQ. CDR3 DNA sequence: TGCGCCAGCAGCTTGGGACTAGCGGGAGGTCTCTACAATGAGCAGTTCTTC. Amino acids: CASSLGLAGGLYNEQFF.

The V gene is TRBV5-5, the J gene TRBJ2-5; 13 nucleotides agree with TRBD2. Trimming cost V 2 bases and J 5 bases; bases outside gene matches: 15. Germline CDR1 and CDR2: SGHKS and YYEKEE (reference sequence). The CDR3 has 19 residues. The CDR3 nucleotides read TGTGCCAGCAGCTTTCCCCCCGGGACTAGCGGGGAGGCCGTGGAGACCCAGTACTTC. Translation: CASSFPPGTSGEAVETQYF.

This clone is a singleton in its sample. The V gene is TRBV2, the J gene TRBJ1-4; 7 bases are a match to TRBD1. Losses at the gene ends were 5 bases for V and 0 bases for J; bases not matched to a gene: 3. Germline V gene data show CDR1 as SNHLY and CDR2 as FYNNEI. The CDR3 loop spans 15 amino acids. In DNA, the CDR3 is TGTGCCAGCAGTCTCGACAGGGCAACTAATGAAAAACTGTTTTTT. This sequence encodes CASSLDRATNEKLFF.

V and J are TRBV4-1 and TRBJ1-2; 9 bases match TRBD1. V lost 4 bases, J lost 5 bases, and 11 bases stayed unmatched. The germline gives CDR1 MGHRA, CDR2 YSYEKL. This CDR3 contains 16 residues. The CDR3 is CASSLTPGQGTYGYTF. The CDR3 nucleotides read TGCGCCAGCAGCCTTACCCCGGGACAGGGAACATATGGCTACACCTTC.

This clone has a single count. This chain links TRBV10-3 with TRBJ1-2; D gene uncertain. The CDR3 sequence is 16 residues long. CDR1 is ENHRY, CDR2 SYGVKD, per germline. Trimming took off 3 bases at V and 0 bases at J, with 14 bases between the two ends. CDR3 DNA: TGTGCCATCAGTGACACGGGAGTGGGCTCTAACTATGGCTACACCTTC. This encodes CAISDTGVGSNYGYTF.

The V call is TRBV5-6, the J call TRBJ1-2; the D is unclear. The CDR3 covers 14 residues. The V gene's germline CDR1 is SGHDT and CDR2 YYEEEE. With 1 base removed from V and 4 bases from J, the gap between germline ends came to 11 bases. The CDR3: CASSLSGSTYGYTF. Written as DNA, the CDR3 is TGTGCCAGCAGCTTGTCGGGGAGTACCTATGGCTACACCTTC.